This T cell receptor (beta chain) was recovered during a study of CD8+ T cells in alopecia areata. Background on the study: Affected scalp percentage gauged treated patients' severity.

The V segment lost 5 bases and the J segment 0 bases; nucleotides outside the gene matches: 7. The CDR3 extends over 17 amino acids. In germline, CDR1 is MNHEY, CDR2 SMNVEV (reference sequence). Sequencing relied on a cDNA template that was reverse transcribed from extracted RNA. This table comes from immunoSEQ multiplex PCR, and its TCRdb copy is limited to in-frame clones, with some not included. The table has about 220,000 clones, around three fifths seen once. On this clone: The antigen remains undetermined.

General study findings and limits: Expanded CD8+ clones among the top 100, as well as scalp clonality, were significantly decreased by tofacitinib.

Noted treatment: oral pan-JAK inhibitor, 5-10 mg twice daily. Sorting from PBMCs produced CD4+ and CD8+ T cells. The sample here was CD4+ T cells sorted from blood, taken at week 4, from a patient treated with tofacitinib. The rearrangement uses TRBV27 and TRBJ1-4, with TRBD1 matching 9 bases. The TCR sequence derives from a human donor with alopecia areata. The CDR3 nucleotides read TGTGCCAGCAGTACCGGGACAGGGTCTCCAACTAATGAAAAACTGTTTTTT. Residues: CASSTGTGSPTNEKLFF.